A selection of T cell receptor beta chains follows, all from one sample in a study of T-cell reconstitution after alpha-beta-depleted transplantation in children. TCRdb reanalysed the PCR reads using MiXCR and keeps one entry per CDR3 protein. The sample yields hundreds of thousands of distinct CDR3 sequences, roughly 18% seen once. This sample comprised PBMCs, mostly from graft donor cells, obtained 360 days after TCRalphabeta/CD19-depleted stem cell transplant. These receptor sequences come from a male patient between 2 and 15 years old who had a stem cell transplant for acute lymphoblastic leukemia, so the T cells may come from the graft donor. CDR3s include the opening cysteine and the closing phenylalanine or tryptophan. The order of the fields is V gene, clone size, J gene, CDR3 protein. Size is stated for part of the rows, as once, few or many counts, or as a class when the clone is expanded.

TRBV14,.,TRBJ2-3,CASSPTDRASTDTQYF
TRBV30,.,TRBJ2-7,CAWSPLRDSSYEQYF
TRBV20-1,.,TRBJ2-6,CSAPGGPSGANVLTF
TRBV5-5,many,TRBJ2-5,CASSLVGLRGRGETQYF
TRBV7-9,few,TRBJ1-6,CASSRSRDYNSPLHF
TRBV5-1,few,TRBJ2-3,CASSLDGTNTDTQYF
TRBV30,.,TRBJ1-5,CAWAGTDNQPQHF
TRBV3-1,.,TRBJ1-2,CASSALGQEGGYTF
TRBV12-3/TRBV12-4,many,TRBJ2-5,CASSLTGPQETQYF
TRBV7-3,.,TRBJ2-5,CASSFGHLRETQYF
TRBV6-2/TRBV6-3,few,TRBJ2-3,CASSYSSQDTEDTQYF
TRBV12-3/TRBV12-4,many,TRBJ2-3,CASSMKRPISRTDTQYF
TRBV12-3/TRBV12-4,many,TRBJ2-3,CASSQTSIRTDTQYF
TRBV18,many,TRBJ2-1,CASSPALVCDEQFF
TRBV27,.,TRBJ2-3,CASSPNLGLAGGTRGSYTQYF
TRBV20-1,.,TRBJ1-2,CSARTLTNYGYTF
TRBV29-1,few,TRBJ2-7,CSVQTGGYEQYF
TRBV7-9,few,TRBJ1-1,CASSLGGTGVLNTEAFF
TRBV13,.,TRBJ2-3,CASTMGGNPDTQYF
TRBV21-1,few,TRBJ2-3,CASSKGRGKADTQYF
TRBV15,many,TRBJ1-6,CATSKSTAYNSPLHF
TRBV7-2,.,TRBJ2-2,CASSLEGAGELFF
TRBV4-2,few,TRBJ2-6,CASSQKTGSSGANVLTF
TRBV4-2,few,TRBJ2-5,CASSQDPRTSGRGETQYF
TRBV20-1,many,TRBJ2-1,CSQKGGLAAPYNEQFF
TRBV27,once,TRBJ2-7,CASSFPRGEQYF
TRBV11-2,once,TRBJ1-5,CASSYSLDQPQHF
TRBV9,.,TRBJ2-1,CASSVDLTGLSSYNEQFF
TRBV2,.,TRBJ2-3,CASSEGGPDLTDTQYF
TRBV4-1,.,TRBJ1-5,CASSQILVQGNQPQHF
TRBV5-1,few,TRBJ1-1,CASSLGQEHTEAFF
TRBV5-1,.,TRBJ2-2,CASIGPTGANTGELFF
TRBV6-5,few,TRBJ1-2,CASSLADRDYGYTF
TRBV27,.,TRBJ2-7,CASSSLRNEQYF
TRBV5-1,many,TRBJ2-1,CASSLGLVSNEQFF
TRBV7-2,few,TRBJ2-3,CASRVGGFRTDTQYF
TRBV6-1,few,TRBJ2-2,CATRVGIGELFF
TRBV6-1,.,TRBJ1-5,CASRGNSNQPQHF
TRBV29-1,.,TRBJ2-7,CSGRDGSYEQYF
TRBV7-9,few,TRBJ1-1,CASSLNQGTEAFF
TRBV13,.,TRBJ2-3,CASSTRAITDTQYF
TRBV28,.,TRBJ2-3,CAWPGLGPDTQYF
TRBV12-3/TRBV12-4,few,TRBJ2-7,CASSGGPPYEQYF
TRBV7-6,.,TRBJ2-1,CASSLTPGAGGMDEQFF
TRBV6-5,many,TRBJ1-2,CASLSRSWGYTF
TRBV6-5,few,TRBJ2-7,CASSPTTGYEQYF
TRBV15,.,TRBJ1-2,CATSRVLGGTNYGYTF
TRBV29-1,.,TRBJ1-2,CSGQGPEGYTF
TRBV7-8,many,TRBJ2-1,CASSLDWPGNEQFF
TRBV6-1,.,TRBJ2-3,CASRPSGNTDTQYF
TRBV7-9,.,TRBJ1-2,CASAGDRGYGYTF